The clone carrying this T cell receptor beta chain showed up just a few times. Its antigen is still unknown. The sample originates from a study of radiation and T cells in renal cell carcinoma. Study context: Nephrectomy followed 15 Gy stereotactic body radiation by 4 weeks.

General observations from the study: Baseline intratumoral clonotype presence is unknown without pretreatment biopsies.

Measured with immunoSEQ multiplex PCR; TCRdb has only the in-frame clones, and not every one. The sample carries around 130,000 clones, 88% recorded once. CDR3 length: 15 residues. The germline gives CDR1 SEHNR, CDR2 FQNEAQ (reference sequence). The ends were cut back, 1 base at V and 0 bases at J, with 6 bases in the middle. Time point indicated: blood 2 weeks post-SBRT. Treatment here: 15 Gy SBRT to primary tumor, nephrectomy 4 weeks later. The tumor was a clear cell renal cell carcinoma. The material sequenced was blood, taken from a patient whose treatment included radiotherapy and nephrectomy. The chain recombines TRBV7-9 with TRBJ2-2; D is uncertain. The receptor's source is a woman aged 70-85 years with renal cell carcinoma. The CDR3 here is CASSLGQSNTGELFF. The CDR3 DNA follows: TGTGCCAGCAGCTTAGGTCAGTCGAACACCGGGGAGCTGTTTTTT.